This TCR beta chain derives from a study of T cell responses to AZD1222 COVID-19 vaccine. The overall study: The study pooled second doses at about 4 or about 12 weeks. Study observations and caveats: Without day 14 samples, only post-peak T cell repertoires were studied.

The CDR3 length is 13 residues. CDR1 is SGHRS and CDR2 is YFSETQ in the germline V gene. Trimming removed 5 bases from V and 4 bases from J, with 11 bases in between. Assay used: immunoSEQ multiplex PCR; TCRdb lists only in-frame clones, some missing. The repertoire has about 140,000 clones, about nine tenths of them found once; the top ten carry 1.7%. Comment on this clone: The antigen remains unidentified.

The origin of this receptor is an adult in good health. J is TRBJ2-3 and V is TRBV5-1; D remains ambiguous. The sequenced sample was peripheral blood, obtained on day 0 of AZD1222 vaccination. In DNA, the CDR3 is TGCGCCAGCAGGCCTTCCCGACCAGATACGCAGTATTTT. The encoded protein is CASRPSRPDTQYF.